This T cell receptor beta chain emerged from a study of blood T cells in healthy people across ages. CDR1 and CDR2 from the germline V gene are SGHAT and FQNNGV. The CDR3 sequence is 15 residues long. V lost 1 base and J 2 bases, leaving 12 bases between the germline ends. With a J-beta primer mix and a sample-barcoded 5' primer, a second PCR ran about 7 to 12 cycles. A template-switch adaptor with 12 random nucleotides tagged each cDNA molecule. Each sample yielded at least 2.5 million CDR3-containing paired-end reads. TCRdb recomputed calls from the 5' RACE reads with MiXCR, one row per CDR3 protein. The data show about 640,000 distinct CDR3 sequences, approximately 59% seen once.

The V gene is TRBV11-2, the J gene TRBJ2-7; D is possibly TRBD2 (5 bases). Sequences were obtained from blood. The clonotype comes from a man aged 60 to 69 in good health. The chain's CDR3 is CASSLGWGAPYEQYF. The CDR3 DNA reads TGTGCCAGCAGCTTAGGTTGGGGAGCACCCTACGAGCAGTACTTC.